This record covers a single TCR beta chain. No antigen is known for it. No base quality information exists; no much larger clone differs at one position. This entry is derived from a study of blood T cell repertoires in COVID-19 (dated by TCRdb to 2019 to 2021). A note on the overall study: Samples from collaborators originated in the United States, Italy and Spain and spanned both the acute and convalescent phases of COVID-19. Where available, HLA class I and class II types were taken from metadata supplied by the sample provider and were not determined by assay-based typing. The material from the prospective study consisted of cDNA or gDNA derived from T cells, B-cell-depleted T cells, or PBMCs. Samples were obtained from the ongoing ImmuneRACE study (first 160 participants) and from about 1,300 subjects provided by 6 global collaborators. Nearly every sample came with metadata listing a de-identified subject ID, COVID-19 status, age in years and sex. The repertoires were made available in a free public database intended to serve as a resource for research on the immune response to SARS-CoV-2. Deeply sampled blood TCRbeta repertoires from subjects exposed to, actively infected with, or recovered from COVID-19 were included in the dataset.

TCRbeta CDR3 regions were amplified from genomic DNA by means of the immunoSEQ Assay, a bias-controlled multiplex PCR. Concerning the study's data processing: The number of nucleated cells in each sample was estimated by amplification of reference gene primers within the assay. To quantify the absolute abundance of each unique TCRbeta CDR3 rearrangement, sequence reads were collapsed and filtered. For each sample, productive Simpson clonality was calculated as the square root of Simpson's diversity index over productive rearrangements. Not all clones reach the TCRdb copy of this immuneACCESS table, which keeps in-frame sequences only. Checked studies attribute under half of the gap to unresolved V genes and leave the rest unexplained. V and J calls and clone size come straight from that table; D and trimming were deduced from the DNA. For this sample the table gives about 210,000 clones, of which about 76% were detected only once. About 8.9% of the sample is taken by the ten largest.

In the prospective study, participants were roughly 18 to 100 years old, resided in about 25 geographic areas of the United States, and were enrolled through a virtual design. In the prospective study, participants were assigned to cohorts based on the clinical history participants reported in a screening survey and a study questionnaire. In the prospective study, mobile phlebotomists collected whole blood, serum and a nasopharyngeal or oropharyngeal swab from each participant. Over a roughly 2-month period, participants in the prospective study had the option of providing additional blood draws and questionnaires. Blood samples from the prospective study were shipped frozen or at room temperature prior to DNA extraction. Overall study outcomes, separate from this receptor: The amount of clinical and demographic metadata varied by source and participant and was provided uncurated.

The receptor was derived from a woman aged 45 to 65 with acute COVID-19. Material for sequencing was PBMCs or T cells enriched from blood (not recorded which).

The nucleotide sequence reads as follows: TGTGCCAGCAGTTACACCGGACAAAGCTATGGCTACACCTTC. This encodes CASSYTGQSYGYTF. The V and J genes are TRBV6-5 and TRBJ1-2; TRBD1 is possibly the D segment (5 matching bases). The germline V gene gives CDR1 as MNHEY and CDR2 as SVGAGI. The CDR3 goes from the cysteine to the phenylalanine over 14 residues. Kept here is only the CDR3 DNA, which spans 42 bases and is read in frame from base 1. V is shortened by 2 bases, J by 4 bases, and the region joining them spans 11 bases.